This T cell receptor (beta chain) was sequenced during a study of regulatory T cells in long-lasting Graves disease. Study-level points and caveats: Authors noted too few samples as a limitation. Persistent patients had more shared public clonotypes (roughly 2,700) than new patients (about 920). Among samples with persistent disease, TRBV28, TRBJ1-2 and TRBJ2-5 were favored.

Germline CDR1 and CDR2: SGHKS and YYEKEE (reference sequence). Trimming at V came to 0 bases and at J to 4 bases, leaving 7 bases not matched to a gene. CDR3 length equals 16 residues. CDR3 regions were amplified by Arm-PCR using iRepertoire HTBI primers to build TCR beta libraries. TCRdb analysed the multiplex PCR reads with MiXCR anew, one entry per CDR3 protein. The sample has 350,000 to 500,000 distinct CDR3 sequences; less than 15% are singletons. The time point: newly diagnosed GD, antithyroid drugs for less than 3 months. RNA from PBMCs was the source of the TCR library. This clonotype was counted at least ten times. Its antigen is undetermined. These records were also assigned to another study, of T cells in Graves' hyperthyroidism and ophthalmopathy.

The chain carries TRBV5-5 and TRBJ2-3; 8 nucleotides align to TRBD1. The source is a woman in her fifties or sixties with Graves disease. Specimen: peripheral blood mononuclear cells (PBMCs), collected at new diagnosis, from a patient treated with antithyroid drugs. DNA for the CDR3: TGTGCCAGCAGCTTGGCGGTGTTACAGGGGGCAGATACGCAGTATTTT. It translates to CASSLAVLQGADTQYF.